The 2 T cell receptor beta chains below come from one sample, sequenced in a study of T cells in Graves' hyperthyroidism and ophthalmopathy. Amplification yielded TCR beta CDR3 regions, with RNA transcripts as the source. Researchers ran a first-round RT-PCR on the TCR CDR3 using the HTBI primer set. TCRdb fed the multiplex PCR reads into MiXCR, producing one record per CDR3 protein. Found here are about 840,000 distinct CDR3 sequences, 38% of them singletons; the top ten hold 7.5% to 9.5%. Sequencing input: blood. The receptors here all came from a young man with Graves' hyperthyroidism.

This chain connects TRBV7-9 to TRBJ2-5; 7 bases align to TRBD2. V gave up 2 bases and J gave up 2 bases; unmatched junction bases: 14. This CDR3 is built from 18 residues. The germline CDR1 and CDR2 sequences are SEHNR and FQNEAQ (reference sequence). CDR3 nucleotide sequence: TGTGCCAGCAGCTTATACGGGCGGGCGAGCGGGGCGCAAGAGACCCAGTACTTC. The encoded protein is CASSLYGRASGAQETQYF. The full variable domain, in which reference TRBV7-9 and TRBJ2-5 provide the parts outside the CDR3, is DTGVSQNPRHKITKRGQNVTFRCDPISEHNRLYWYRQTLGQGPEFLTYFQNEAQLEKSRLLSDRFSAERPKGSFSTLEIQRTEQGDSAMYLCASSLYGRASGAQETQYFGPGTRLLVL.

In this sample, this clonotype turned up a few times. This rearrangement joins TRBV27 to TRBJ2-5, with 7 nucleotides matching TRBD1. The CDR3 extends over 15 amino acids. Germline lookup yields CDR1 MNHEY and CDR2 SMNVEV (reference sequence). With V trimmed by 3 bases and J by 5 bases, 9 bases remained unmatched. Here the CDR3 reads CASSFSPGGTETQYF. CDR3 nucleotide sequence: TGTGCCAGCAGTTTTTCACCAGGGGGAACGGAGACCCAGTACTTC.